This entry lists 20 T cell receptor beta chains sequenced from one sample in a study of PD-1 blockade in mismatch repair-deficient tumors. Some clones are missing from TCRdb's copy, which holds only in-frame ones; the method was immunoSEQ multiplex PCR. The sample records some 100,000 clones, approximately 80% being singletons. Sequenced here: peripheral blood, sampled approximately 8 months after starting pembrolizumab. All receptors come from an adult with mismatch repair-deficient cancer.

The V gene is TRBV19, the J gene TRBJ2-5; D is perhaps TRBD1 or TRBD2 (5 bases each). Germline lookup yields CDR1 LNHDA and CDR2 SQIVND (reference sequence). The V and J ends lost 6 bases and 1 base respectively, with 12 bases between them. CDR3 length: 14 residues. The CDR3 is CASRAGAGQETQYF. For the CDR3, the DNA is TGTGCCAGTAGGGCCGGGGCGGGCCAAGAGACCCAGTACTTC.

CDR3 sequence: CASSPLGVTYEQYF. CDR3 sequence (DNA): TGTGCCAGCAGTCCCCTCGGGGTGACCTACGAGCAGTACTTC. The chain joins TRBV27 to TRBJ2-7; weak D call: TRBD2 (5 bases). V was pared by 5 bases and J by 2 bases, with 13 bases between. Germline V CDR1 and CDR2: MNHEY, SMNVEV (reference sequence). This CDR3 is 14 amino acids long.

The V gene is TRBV10-3, the J gene TRBJ1-2; the match to TRBD1 covers 7 bases. The CDR3 consists of 16 residues. CDR1 and CDR2 from the germline V gene are ENHRY and SYGVKD. The V and J ends lost 6 bases and 10 bases, in that order; junction bases with no gene match: 20. DNA for the CDR3: TGTGCCATCAGGGAAAGGGACAGCCGCGCCGATGATGACTACACCTTC. Translating it yields CAIRERDSRADDDYTF.

This clone has a single count. The J gene is TRBJ2-1, the V gene TRBV11-3, with a possible D match to TRBD1 (5 bases). The CDR3 totals 13 residues. V lost 5 bases to trimming and J lost 2 bases, with 7 bases between them. Germline V gene sequence: CDR1 SGHNT, CDR2 YENEEA. CDR3 DNA sequence: TGTGCCAGCAGCCCGGACACCTACAATGAGCAGTTCTTC. Amino acid sequence: CASSPDTYNEQFF.

The chain joins TRBV7-2 to TRBJ2-5; perhaps D is TRBD1 or TRBD2 (5 bases each). Germline V CDR1 and CDR2: SGHTA, FQGNSA. V lost 0 bases, J lost 4 bases, and 12 bases lay in between. This CDR3 region has 15 residues. As DNA, the CDR3 is TGTGCCAGCAGCTTAGCGATGAGGGGACGAGAGACCCAGTACTTC. Amino acid sequence: CASSLAMRGRETQYF.

This clone was observed once. The chain is built from TRBV10-3 and TRBJ2-1; 13 bases map to TRBD2. CDR3 size: 17 residues. V was pared by 2 bases and J by 7 bases, with 8 bases of the junction left unmatched. Germline-derived CDR1 and CDR2 are ENHRY and SYGVKD. CDR3 protein: CAISEIRLAGGGNEQFF. The CDR3 nucleotides read TGTGCCATCAGTGAGATCCGACTAGCGGGAGGCGGGAATGAGCAGTTCTTC.

The rearrangement uses TRBV5-1 and TRBJ2-4; D unresolved. Germline CDR1 is SGHRS and CDR2 is YFSETQ. The V and J ends lost 0 bases and 2 bases respectively, with 6 bases between them. This CDR3 comprises 14 residues. This CDR3 reads CASSLGDSKNIQYF. In nucleotides, the CDR3 is TGCGCCAGCAGCTTGGGGGATTCCAAAAACATTCAGTACTTC.

The chain has TRBV7-2 and TRBJ1-1, with TRBD1 as a possible D gene (6 bases). Between the trimmed V and J ends, which lost 5 bases and 4 bases, there was a span of 11 bases. CDR3 size: 13 residues. Germline CDR1 reads SGHTA; CDR2 reads FQGNSA. The CDR3 here is CASSTQGSTEAFF. DNA of the CDR3: TGTGCCAGCAGCACCCAGGGGAGCACTGAAGCTTTCTTT.

The V and J genes are TRBV7-9 and TRBJ1-2; D is unresolved. The CDR3 has 14 residues. V shed 4 bases and J shed 4 bases, with 13 bases lying between them. Germline loops: CDR1 SEHNR, CDR2 FQNEAQ (reference sequence). The DNA of the CDR3 is TGTGCCAGCAGCTCCTCGGAAGGCATCTATGGCTACACCTTC. Its translation is CASSSSEGIYGYTF.

V is TRBV5-6 and J is TRBJ1-1; a possible D gene is TRBD1 (5 bases). This CDR3 is 15 amino acids long. V lost 4 bases and J 3 bases, leaving 16 bases between the germline ends. The germline V gene has CDR1 SGHDT and CDR2 YYEEEE. The CDR3 sequence is CASSRGTDFDTEAFF. The CDR3 region has the DNA TGTGCCAGCAGCCGCGGGACGGACTTCGACACTGAAGCTTTCTTT.

The chain recombines TRBV7-2 with TRBJ1-5, with D unresolved. The CDR3 is made up of 13 amino acids. Trimming took off 3 bases at V and 1 base at J, with 4 bases between the two ends. Germline CDR1 reads SGHTA; CDR2 reads FQGNSA. The CDR3 is CASSFGSNQPQHF. The CDR3 DNA sequence: TGTGCCAGCAGCTTTGGAAGCAATCAGCCCCAGCATTTT.

The chain carries TRBV7-3 and TRBJ2-2, with 8 bases aligning to TRBD2. This CDR3 is 14 amino acids long. Trimming cost V 5 bases and J 4 bases; bases outside gene matches: 3. CDR1 and CDR2 (germline): SGHTA, FQGTGA. Here the CDR3 reads CASSPGTSTGELFF. CDR3 DNA sequence: TGTGCCAGCAGCCCCGGGACTAGCACCGGGGAGCTGTTTTTT.

This clone occurred once. The gene calls are TRBV29-1 and TRBJ1-1, with a tentative D call TRBD1 (5 bases). CDR3 length equals 12 residues. V shed 7 bases and J shed 6 bases, with 15 bases lying between them. Germline V CDR1 and CDR2: SQVTM, ANQGSEA. The CDR3 is CSAGGGTAEAFF. DNA of the CDR3: TGCAGCGCTGGTGGGGGTACCGCTGAAGCTTTCTTT.

The chain combines TRBV15 with TRBJ2-2; the D is unclear. The CDR3 extends over 13 amino acids. The germline V and J ends were trimmed by 5 bases and 5 bases, with 9 bases remaining between them. Germline assignment: CDR1 LNHNV and CDR2 YYDKDF (reference sequence). This CDR3 is CATSGPRTGELFF. CDR3 nucleotide sequence: TGTGCCACCAGCGGTCCCCGAACCGGGGAGCTGTTTTTT.

The chain joins TRBV25-1 to TRBJ2-1; D gene ambiguous. The CDR3 sequence is 12 residues long. Trimming removed 2 bases at V and 9 bases at J, with 8 bases between. CDR1 and CDR2 (germline): MGHDK, SYGVNS. CDR3 residues: CASSETYREQFF. The CDR3 nucleotides are TGTGCCAGCAGTGAAACATACCGTGAGCAGTTCTTC.

The chain is built from TRBV5-1 and TRBJ2-7, with TRBD2 matching 8 bases. J gave up 3 bases and V 5 bases, and 4 bases lay outside the gene matches. The CDR3 runs 13 residues. CDR1 SGHRS and CDR2 YFSETQ come from the germline V gene. CDR3 bases: TGCGCCAGCAGGCTTACTAGCGGCTACGAGCAGTACTTC. Translated: CASRLTSGYEQYF.

The chain carries TRBV12-5 and TRBJ2-7; a weak D match, TRBD1 (6 bases). The V end was cut by 0 bases, the J end by 7 bases, with 19 bases between. Germline values: CDR1 LGHNT, CDR2 FRNRAP. This CDR3 is 16 amino acids long. The CDR3 nucleotides are TGTGCTAGTGGTTTGGTAGTAGGCAGGGGTTCGTGGGAGCAGTACTTC. Its translation is CASGLVVGRGSWEQYF.

The V call is TRBV11-2, the J call TRBJ2-1; tentatively, D is TRBD1 or TRBD2 (5 bases each). The CDR3 covers 16 residues. CDR1 and CDR2 (germline): SGHAT, FQNNGV. The germline V and J ends were trimmed by 5 bases and 3 bases, with 17 bases remaining between them. The CDR3 sequence is CASSPGDRNHYNEQFF. The CDR3, as DNA: TGTGCCAGCAGCCCTGGGGACCGGAATCACTACAATGAGCAGTTCTTC.

The chain employs TRBV7-2 and TRBJ2-7; TRBD1 aligns across 7 bases. Per germline, CDR1 SGHTA and CDR2 FQGNSA. The CDR3 has 14 amino acids. With V trimmed by 7 bases and J by 4 bases, 10 bases remained unmatched. In nucleotides, the CDR3 is TGTGCCAGCACCCCTCGAGGGACAGCTTACGAGCAGTACTTC. Its protein product is CASTPRGTAYEQYF.

V is TRBV5-4 and J is TRBJ2-4; 9 bases line up with TRBD2. Trimming took 0 bases from V and 4 from J; bases not matched to a gene: 5. CDR3 size: 16 residues. In germline, CDR1 is SGHNT, CDR2 YYREEE (reference sequence). The CDR3 protein is CASSLALAGLKNIQYF. DNA for the CDR3: TGTGCCAGCAGCTTGGCCCTAGCGGGATTAAAAAACATTCAGTACTTC.